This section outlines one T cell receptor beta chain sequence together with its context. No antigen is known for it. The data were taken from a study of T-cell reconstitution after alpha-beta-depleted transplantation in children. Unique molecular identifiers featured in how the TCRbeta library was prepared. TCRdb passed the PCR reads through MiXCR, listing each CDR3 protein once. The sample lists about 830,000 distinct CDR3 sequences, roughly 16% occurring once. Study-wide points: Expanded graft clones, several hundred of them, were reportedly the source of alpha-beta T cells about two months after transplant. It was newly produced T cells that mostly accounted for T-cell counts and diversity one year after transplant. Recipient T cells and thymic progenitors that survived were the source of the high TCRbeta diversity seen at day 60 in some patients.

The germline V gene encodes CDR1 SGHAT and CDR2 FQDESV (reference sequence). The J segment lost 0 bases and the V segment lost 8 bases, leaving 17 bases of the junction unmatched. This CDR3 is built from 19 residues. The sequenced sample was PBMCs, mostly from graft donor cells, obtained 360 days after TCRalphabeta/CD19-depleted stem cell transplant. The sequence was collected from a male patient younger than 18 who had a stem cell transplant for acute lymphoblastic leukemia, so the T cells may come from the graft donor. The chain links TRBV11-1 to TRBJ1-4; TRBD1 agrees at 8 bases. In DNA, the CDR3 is TGTGCCAGCTGCCCAGGGCGGGGGACAGGACCTTCAACTAATGAAAAACTGTTTTTT. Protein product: CASCPGRGTGPSTNEKLFF.